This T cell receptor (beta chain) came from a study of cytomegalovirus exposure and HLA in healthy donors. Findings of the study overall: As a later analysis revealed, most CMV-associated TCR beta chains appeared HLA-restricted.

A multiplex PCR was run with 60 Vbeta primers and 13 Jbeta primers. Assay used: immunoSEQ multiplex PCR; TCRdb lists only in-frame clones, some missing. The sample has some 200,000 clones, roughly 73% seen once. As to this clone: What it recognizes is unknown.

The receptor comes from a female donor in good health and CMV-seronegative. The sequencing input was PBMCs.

The CDR3 DNA reads TGTGCCAGCAGCTTCACGGCCCGGGGTAGCTTTCCGTCCGAGCAGTACTTC. This sequence encodes CASSFTARGSFPSEQYF. The V gene is TRBV7-2, the J gene TRBJ2-7, with D tentatively TRBD2 (5 bases). Germline lookup yields CDR1 SGHTA and CDR2 FQGNSA. V was shortened by 3 bases and J by 6 bases, with 24 bases between the two germline ends. CDR3 size: 17 residues. The whole variable domain, remainder taken from reference TRBV7-2 and TRBJ2-7, is GAGVSQSPSNKVTEKGKDVELRCDPISGHTALYWYRQSLGQGLEFLIYFQGNSAPDKSGLPSDRFSAERTGGSVSTLTIQRTQQEDSAVYLCASSFTARGSFPSEQYFGPGTRLTVT.